The sequence of this T cell receptor (beta chain) was determined in a study of blood T cell repertoires in COVID-19. Overall study context: Specimens from acute and convalescent COVID-19 originated in the United States, Italy and Spain. Sources were T cells, B-cell-depleted T cells, or PBMCs; the material itself was cDNA or gDNA.

In the original workflow: The assay estimated nucleated cells by amplifying reference gene primers. The method was immunoSEQ multiplex PCR; TCRdb's version includes in-frame clones alone and lacks a portion of them. V and J calls and clone size follow that table, whereas D and trimming were derived from the DNA. The table has about 250,000 clones, approximately 90% seen once; the top ten hold over 1.5%. Clinical histories supplied by participants themselves formed the basis of cohort assignment. The sequence derives from a man aged 35 to 55 who had recovered from COVID-19. The sequencing input was PBMCs or T cells enriched from blood (not recorded which).

CDR3 loop: CASSEAPGSFRLSPLHF. In DNA form, the CDR3 reads TGTGCCAGCAGTGAAGCCCCGGGGTCGTTCCGCCTTTCACCCCTCCACTTT. V gene TRBV6-1 combines with J gene TRBJ1-6; D gene ambiguous. From germline, CDR1 is MNHNS and CDR2 SASEGT. This CDR3 region has 17 residues. V lost 0 bases and J 9 bases, leaving 18 bases between the germline ends.